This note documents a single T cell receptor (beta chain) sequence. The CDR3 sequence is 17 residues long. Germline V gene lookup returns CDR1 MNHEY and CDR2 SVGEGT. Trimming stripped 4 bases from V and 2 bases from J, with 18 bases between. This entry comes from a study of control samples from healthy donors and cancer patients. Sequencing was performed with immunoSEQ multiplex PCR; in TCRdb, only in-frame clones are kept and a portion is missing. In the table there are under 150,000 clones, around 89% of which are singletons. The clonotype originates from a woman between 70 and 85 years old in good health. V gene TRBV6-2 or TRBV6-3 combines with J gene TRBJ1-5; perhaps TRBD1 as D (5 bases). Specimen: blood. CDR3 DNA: TGTGCCAGCAGTTCAGACGTCTTTGGGGGACGCAATCAGCCCCAGCATTTT. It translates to CASSSDVFGGRNQPQHF.